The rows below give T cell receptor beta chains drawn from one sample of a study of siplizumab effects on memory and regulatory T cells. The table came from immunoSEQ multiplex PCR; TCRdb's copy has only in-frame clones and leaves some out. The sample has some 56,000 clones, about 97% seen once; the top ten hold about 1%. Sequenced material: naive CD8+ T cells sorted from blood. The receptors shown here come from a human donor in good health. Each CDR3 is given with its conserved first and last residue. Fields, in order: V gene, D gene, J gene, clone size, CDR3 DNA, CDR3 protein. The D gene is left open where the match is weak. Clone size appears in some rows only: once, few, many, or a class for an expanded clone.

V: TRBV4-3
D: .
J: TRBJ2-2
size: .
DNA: TGCGCCAGCAGCCACGACAGAAACACCGGGGAGCTGTTTTTT
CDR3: CASSHDRNTGELFF

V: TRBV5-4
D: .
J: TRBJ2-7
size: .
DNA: TGTGCCAGCAGCTTCGGCGGGCCCTACGAGCAGTACTTC
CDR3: CASSFGGPYEQYF

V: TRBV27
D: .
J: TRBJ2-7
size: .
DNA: TGTGCCAGCAGTTCGGCCTACGAGCAGTACTTC
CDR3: CASSSAYEQYF

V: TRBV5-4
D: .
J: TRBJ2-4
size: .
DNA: TGTGCCAGCAGCCCGGCCCCATGGGAAGCCAAAAACATTCAGTACTTC
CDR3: CASSPAPWEAKNIQYF

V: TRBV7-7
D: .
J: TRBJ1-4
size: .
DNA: TGTGCTAGCAGCTTGACCCCAGGGTTCTCTGAAAAACTGTTTTTT
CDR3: CASSLTPGFSEKLFF

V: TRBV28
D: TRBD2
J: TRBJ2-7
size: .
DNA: TGTGCCAGCGGTTTGGGCGGAGGGACTAGCGGAATACGTTTGGAGCAGTACTTC
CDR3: CASGLGGGTSGIRLEQYF

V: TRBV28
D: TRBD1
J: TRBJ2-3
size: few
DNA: TGTGCCAGCAGTTTGGACAGGGAGTGGGATACGCAGTATTTT
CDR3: CASSLDREWDTQYF

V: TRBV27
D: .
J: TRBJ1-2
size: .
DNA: TGTGCCAGCAGTCTCACCCCGGGGGATTACTATGGCTACACCTTC
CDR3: CASSLTPGDYYGYTF

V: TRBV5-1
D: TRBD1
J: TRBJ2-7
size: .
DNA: TGCGCCAGCAGCGAAAACCCGGGACAGGGCGCCTACGAGCAGTACTTC
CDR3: CASSENPGQGAYEQYF

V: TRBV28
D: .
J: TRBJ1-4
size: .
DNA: TGTGCCAGCAGTTTACACCCGGGCACCCAACTGTTTTTT
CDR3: CASSLHPGTQLFF

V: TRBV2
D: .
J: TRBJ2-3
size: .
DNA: TGTGCCAGCAGTGTACCTAACCTTGCCACAGATACGCAGTATTTT
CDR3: CASSVPNLATDTQYF

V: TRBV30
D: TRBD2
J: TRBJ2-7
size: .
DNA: TGTGCCTGGAGTATTGGGGGACTAGCGGGACGCGAGCAGTACTTC
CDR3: CAWSIGGLAGREQYF

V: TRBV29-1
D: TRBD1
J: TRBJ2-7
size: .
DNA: TGCAGCGGGGTCGGACAGGATAGCTACGAGCAGTACTTC
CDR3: CSGVGQDSYEQYF

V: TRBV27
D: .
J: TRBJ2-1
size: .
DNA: TGTGCCAGCAGTGAGACAGGGCTAGGAGGGGGTGAGCAGTTCTTC
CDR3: CASSETGLGGGEQFF

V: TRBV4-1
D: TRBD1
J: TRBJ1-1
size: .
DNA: TGCGCCAGCAGCCGAACGACAGGGGACCTTGAAGCTTTCTTT
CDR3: CASSRTTGDLEAFF

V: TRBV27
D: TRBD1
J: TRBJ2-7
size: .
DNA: TGTGCCAGCAGCCTGGGACAGGACTACGAGCAGTACTTC
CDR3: CASSLGQDYEQYF

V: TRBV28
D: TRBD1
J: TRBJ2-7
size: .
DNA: TGTGCCAGCAGAAAAACAGGGGGTTCCTACGAGCAGTACTTC
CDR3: CASRKTGGSYEQYF

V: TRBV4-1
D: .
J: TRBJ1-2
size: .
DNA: TGCGCCAGCAGCCAAGCTCCTTTAGGGCAGGACGGCTACACCTTC
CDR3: CASSQAPLGQDGYTF

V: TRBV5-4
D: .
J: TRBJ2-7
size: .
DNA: TGTGCCAGCAGCCCCTGGGGTGGTAGCGGCTCCTACGAGCAGTACTTC
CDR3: CASSPWGGSGSYEQYF

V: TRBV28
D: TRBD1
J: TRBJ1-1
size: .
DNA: TGTGCCAGCACTACCTCGGGGGACAGGTCGAACACTGAAGCTTTCTTT
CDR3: CASTTSGDRSNTEAFF

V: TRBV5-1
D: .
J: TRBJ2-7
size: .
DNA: TGCGCCAGCAGCTTCGACTGGGACGAGCAGTACTTC
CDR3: CASSFDWDEQYF

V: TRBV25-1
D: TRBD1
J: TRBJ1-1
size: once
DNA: TGTGCCAGCAGTGAGCCCCAACAGGGGGTACCTGAAGCTTTCTTT
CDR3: CASSEPQQGVPEAFF

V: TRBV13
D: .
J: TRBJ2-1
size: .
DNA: TGTGCCAGCAGTTCTCGGAGTGAGCAGTTCTTC
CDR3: CASSSRSEQFF

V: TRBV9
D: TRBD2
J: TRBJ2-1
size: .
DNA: TGTGCCAGCAGCGTAGGGAGCGGGGGTTCGAATGAGCAGTTCTTC
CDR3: CASSVGSGGSNEQFF

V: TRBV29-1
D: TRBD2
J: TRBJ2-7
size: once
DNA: TGCAGCGTTGGATTTTGGCGGGAGACCGACTACGAGCAGTACTTC
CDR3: CSVGFWRETDYEQYF

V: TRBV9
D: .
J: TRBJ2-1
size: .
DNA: TGTGCCAGCAGCGCCTGGGACAATGAGCAGTTCTTC
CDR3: CASSAWDNEQFF

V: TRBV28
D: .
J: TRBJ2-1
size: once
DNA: TGTGCCAGCAGTGCGGAGATCGACAATGAGCAGTTCTTC
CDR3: CASSAEIDNEQFF

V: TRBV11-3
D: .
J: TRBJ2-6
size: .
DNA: TGTGCCAGCAGCTTAACACCGGGTGTCTCTGGGGCCAACGTCCTGACTTTC
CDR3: CASSLTPGVSGANVLTF

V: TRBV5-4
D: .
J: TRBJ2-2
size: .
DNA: TGTGCCAGCAGCTTGGATGGGCCCGGCGGGGCCGGGGAGCTGTTTTTT
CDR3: CASSLDGPGGAGELFF

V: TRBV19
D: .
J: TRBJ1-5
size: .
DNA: TGTGCCAGTAGTATCGATCGCAGGACCAGCAATCAGCCCCAGCATTTT
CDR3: CASSIDRRTSNQPQHF

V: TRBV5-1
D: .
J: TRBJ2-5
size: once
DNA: TGCGCCAGCAGCTTGGTGGCCTCAGAGACCCAGTACTTC
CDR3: CASSLVASETQYF

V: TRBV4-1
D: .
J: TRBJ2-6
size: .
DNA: TGCGCCAGCAGCCAGACACAGGGTTCCGGGGCCAACGTCCTGACTTTC
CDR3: CASSQTQGSGANVLTF

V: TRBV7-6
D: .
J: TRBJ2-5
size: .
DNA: TGTGCCAGCAGCCCCGCCCTTGTCCCCCAGTACTTC
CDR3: CASSPALVPQYF

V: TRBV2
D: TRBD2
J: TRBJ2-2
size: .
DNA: TGTGCCAGCAGTAGCTCGGGACTAGCGGGAGCCGGCGGGGAGCTGTTTTTT
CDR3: CASSSSGLAGAGGELFF

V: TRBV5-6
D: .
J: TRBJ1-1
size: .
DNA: TGTGCCAGCAGCTCCTGGGGACAGAACACTGAAGCTTTCTTT
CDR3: CASSSWGQNTEAFF

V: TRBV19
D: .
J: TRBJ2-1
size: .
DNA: TGTGCCAGTAGTATGTCAAATGAGCAGTTCTTC
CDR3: CASSMSNEQFF

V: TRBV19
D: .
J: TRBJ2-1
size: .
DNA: TGTGCCACCTCCCGGACCCCCTCCAATGAGCAGTTCTTC
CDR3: CATSRTPSNEQFF

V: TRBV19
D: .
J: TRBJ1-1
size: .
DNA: TGTGCCAGTAGTATTGACTTGAACACTGAAGCTTTCTTT
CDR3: CASSIDLNTEAFF

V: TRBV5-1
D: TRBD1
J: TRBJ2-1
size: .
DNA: TGCGCCAGCAGCTTGCCCGGACAGGGGCGGGATGAGCAGTTCTTC
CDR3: CASSLPGQGRDEQFF

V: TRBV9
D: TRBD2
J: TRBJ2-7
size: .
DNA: TGTGCCAGCAGCCCCACTAGCGGGTCAGTCTACGAGCAGTACTTC
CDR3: CASSPTSGSVYEQYF

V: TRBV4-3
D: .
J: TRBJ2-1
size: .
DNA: TGCGCCAGCAGCCAAGATGGCTCGGCCAATGAGCAGTTCTTC
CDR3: CASSQDGSANEQFF

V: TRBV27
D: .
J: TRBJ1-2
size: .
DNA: TGTGCCAGCAGTTTCGTTTGGAGGGACGGTAACTATGGCTACACCTTC
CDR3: CASSFVWRDGNYGYTF

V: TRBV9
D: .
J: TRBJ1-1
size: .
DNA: TGTGCCAGCAGCGCCCAGGGTGGGGGGACTGAAGCTTTCTTT
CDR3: CASSAQGGGTEAFF

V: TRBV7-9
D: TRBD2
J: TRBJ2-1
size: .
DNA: TGTGCCAGCAGCTTAGGTCCTAGCGGGTTTGCTAACAATGAGCAGTTCTTC
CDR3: CASSLGPSGFANNEQFF

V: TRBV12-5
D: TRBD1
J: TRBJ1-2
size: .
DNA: TGTGCTAGTGGCCTGGGACAGCTCTCTAACTATGGCTACACCTTC
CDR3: CASGLGQLSNYGYTF

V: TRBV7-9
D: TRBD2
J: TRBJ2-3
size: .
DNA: TGTGCCAGCAGCTTGGCACTAGCGGGAGGCGCAGATACGCAGTATTTT
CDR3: CASSLALAGGADTQYF

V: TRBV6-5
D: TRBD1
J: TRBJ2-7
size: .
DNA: TGTGCCAGCAGCCCTCGGACAGGGGAGAGACACGAGCAGTACTTC
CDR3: CASSPRTGERHEQYF